The T cell receptor beta chain under discussion was sequenced for a study of T cell responses to AZD1222 COVID-19 vaccine. Assay used: immunoSEQ multiplex PCR; TCRdb lists only in-frame clones, some missing. The data show about 180,000 clones, with almost 90% seen just once and over 6% held by the top ten. Germline-derived CDR1 and CDR2 are LNHDA and SQIVND (reference sequence). This CDR3 has 14 residues. Trimming took off 0 bases at V and 2 bases at J, with 5 bases between the two ends. The J gene is TRBJ1-5, the V gene TRBV19, with D unresolved. The sequence was obtained from an adult in good health. Sequences were derived from peripheral blood, sampled on day 0 of AZD1222 vaccination. This chain's CDR3 is CASSIDRGNQPQHF. The CDR3 nucleotides read TGTGCCAGTAGTATAGATCGGGGCAATCAGCCCCAGCATTTT. The whole variable domain, remainder taken from reference TRBV19 and TRBJ1-5, is DGGITQSPKYLFRKEGQNVTLSCEQNLNHDAMYWYRQDPGQGLRLIYYSQIVNDFQKGDIAEGYSVSREKKESFPLTVTSAQKNPTAFYLCASSIDRGNQPQHFGDGTRLSIL.